Shown below are 25 T cell receptor beta chains from a single sample sequenced in a study of radiotherapy plus CTLA-4 blockade in lung cancer. Libraries were prepared by immunoSEQ multiplex PCR; TCRdb keeps only in-frame clonotypes and omits some of them. In the table there are tens of thousands of clones, around 73% of which are singletons. The sample was peripheral blood, taken from a patient treated with radiotherapy plus ipilimumab. The receptors stem from a human donor with non-small cell lung cancer who had stable disease on radiotherapy plus ipilimumab.

The chain employs TRBV19 and TRBJ2-2, with D uncertain. This CDR3 comprises 14 residues. V lost 3 bases and J lost 0, with 5 bases in between. Germline assignment: CDR1 LNHDA and CDR2 SQIVND (reference sequence). For the CDR3, the DNA is TGTGCCAGTAGTATGTCTACGAACACCGGGGAGCTGTTTTTT. Amino acid sequence: CASSMSTNTGELFF.

The chain uses TRBV5-6 and TRBJ1-2; tentative D call: TRBD1 (5 bases). Trimming shortened V by 0 bases and J by 1 base, and 10 bases separated the two germline ends. This CDR3 is 15 amino acids long. The germline gives CDR1 SGHDT, CDR2 YYEEEE. This CDR3 is CASSLGWGGNYGYTF. DNA of the CDR3: TGTGCCAGCAGCTTGGGATGGGGCGGTAACTATGGCTACACCTTC.

For this clone: Its ends do not fully match the called genes, so a read error is possible. The CDR3 reads CASSDLGSMGTEALF. DNA of the CDR3: TGCGCCAGCAGTGATCTCGGATCGATGGGCACTGAAGCTCTCTTT. The V gene is TRBV10-2, the J gene TRBJ1-1; D is ambiguous. The CDR3 spans 15 residues. Germline CDR1 WSHSY, CDR2 SAAADI.

The chain carries TRBV2 and TRBJ2-2, with 9 bases fitting TRBD1. With V trimmed by 1 base and J by 0 bases, 6 bases remained unmatched. This CDR3 spans 18 amino acids. Looked up from germline, CDR1 is SNHLY and CDR2 is FYNNEI. This CDR3 reads CASSEGDRVTSNTGELFF. Written as DNA, the CDR3 is TGTGCCAGCAGTGAAGGGGACAGGGTAACGTCGAACACCGGGGAGCTGTTTTTT.

The rearrangement links TRBV5-6 to TRBJ1-2; no clear D gene. V dropped 0 bases and J dropped 5 bases, with 11 bases sitting between them. Per the germline V gene, CDR1 is SGHDT and CDR2 is YYEEEE. This CDR3 is built from 14 residues. The CDR3 reads CASSLAGSRYGYTF. For the CDR3, the DNA is TGTGCCAGCAGCTTGGCTGGGTCCCGTTATGGCTACACCTTC.

This clone was seen once. The rearrangement uses TRBV2 and TRBJ2-7, with 10 bases matching TRBD1. This CDR3 is built from 14 residues. The ends lost 5 bases at V and 6 bases at J; junction bases unmatched: 7. Germline loops: CDR1 SNHLY, CDR2 FYNNEI. The CDR3 spells CASSQTRTGGEQYV. The CDR3 nucleotides read TGTGCCAGCAGTCAGACTAGGACAGGGGGCGAGCAGTACGTC.

The rearrangement links TRBV5-1 to TRBJ1-3, with D unresolved. Germline CDR1 reads SGHRS; CDR2 reads YFSETQ. This CDR3 contains 15 residues. V lost 4 bases and J 3 bases, leaving 14 bases between the germline ends. This CDR3 reads CASSTEPKGGNTIYF. The CDR3 DNA sequence: TGCGCCAGCAGCACCGAACCAAAAGGTGGAAACACCATATATTTT. Based on the CDR3 plus reference TRBV5-1 and TRBJ1-3, the full variable domain is KAGVTQTPRYLIKTRGQQVTLSCSPISGHRSVSWYQQTPGQGLQFLFEYFSETQRNKGNFPGRFSGRQFSNSRSEMNVSTLELGDSALYLCASSTEPKGGNTIYFGEGSWLTVV.

CDR3 DNA sequence: TGTGCCAGCAGCTTGGGGGACAGGGGAGAGCAGTACTTC. Residues: CASSLGDRGEQYF. The chain couples TRBV9 to TRBJ2-7, with 10 bases identical to TRBD1. This CDR3 comprises 13 residues. Per the germline V gene, CDR1 is SGDLS and CDR2 is YYNGEE. V gave up 4 bases and J gave up 7 bases; unmatched junction bases: 5. The entire variable domain, with the rest obtained from reference TRBV9 and TRBJ2-7, is as follows: DSGVTQTPKHLITATGQRVTLRCSPRSGDLSVYWYQQSLDQGLQFLIQYYNGEERAKGNILERFSAQQFPDLHSELNLSSLELGDSALYFCASSLGDRGEQYFGPGTRLTVT.

The genes are TRBV5-8 and TRBJ2-2, with 9 positions matching TRBD1. The germline V gene encodes CDR1 SGHTS and CDR2 YDEGEE. V was pared by 2 bases and J by 4 bases, with 9 bases of the junction left unmatched. The CDR3 has 17 amino acids. CDR3 in amino acids: CASSLLAGTGSTGELFF. DNA for the CDR3: TGTGCCAGCAGCTTACTAGCCGGGACAGGGAGCACCGGGGAGCTGTTTTTT.

V gene TRBV7-9 combines with J gene TRBJ2-7; TRBD1 aligns across 11 bases. The germline V gene encodes CDR1 SEHNR and CDR2 FQNEAQ (reference sequence). CDR3 length: 14 amino acids. V lost 4 bases to trimming and J lost 6 bases; unmatched junction nucleotides: 5. CDR3 DNA sequence: TGTGCCAGCAGCTCTCCGGACAGGGGGCGCGAGCAGTACTTC. Its protein is CASSSPDRGREQYF.

This chain connects TRBV7-9 to TRBJ2-1; maybe TRBD1 (6 bases). The germline V and J ends were trimmed by 6 bases and 5 bases, with 14 bases remaining between them. This CDR3 comprises 14 residues. The germline gives CDR1 SEHNR, CDR2 FQNEAQ (reference sequence). CDR3 sequence (DNA): TGTGCCAGCAGTCCCGGGACACCCAACAATGAGCAGTTCTTC. Translated: CASSPGTPNNEQFF.

This chain connects TRBV6-5 to TRBJ2-5; 11 bases line up with TRBD2. The junction had 3 bases not matched to a gene; V was cut back by 6 bases and J by 0 bases. This CDR3 contains 15 residues. The germline V gene encodes CDR1 MNHEY and CDR2 SVGAGI. The CDR3 DNA sequence: TGTGCCAGCAGGAGACTAGCGGGGAACCAAGAGACCCAGTACTTC. Amino acids: CASRRLAGNQETQYF.

V usage is TRBV5-8 and J usage is TRBJ1-2; no reliable D call. Germline V gene data show CDR1 as SGHTS and CDR2 as YDEGEE. The CDR3 length is 13 residues. The V end was cut by 5 bases, the J end by 4 bases, with 12 bases between. CDR3 nucleotides: TGTGCCAGCAGACGGAGACCCACCTATGGCTACACCTTC. Its translation: CASRRRPTYGYTF.

This clone was counted between two and nine times. The J gene is TRBJ1-5, the V gene TRBV9; 7 bases fit TRBD1. Trimming took 3 bases from V and 7 from J; bases not matched to a gene: 4. The germline gives CDR1 SGDLS, CDR2 YYNGEE. The CDR3 runs 13 residues. The CDR3 here is CASSDTGAQPQHF. The CDR3 nucleotides read TGTGCCAGCAGCGATACAGGGGCCCAGCCCCAGCATTTT.

V is TRBV2 and J is TRBJ1-2; the match to TRBD1 covers 7 bases. V gave up 11 bases and J gave up 2 bases; unmatched junction bases: 11. The V gene's germline CDR1 is SNHLY and CDR2 FYNNEI. The CDR3 is 14 residues long. In DNA, the CDR3 is TGTGCCTCAAGGGGGCAGGCAGACAACTATGGCTACACCTTC. Translating it yields CASRGQADNYGYTF.

A note on this clone: The junction departs from germline at one end; a sequencing error may be responsible. The CDR3 loop is CVSILTESSYNEQFF. DNA of the CDR3: TGTGTCAGCATTCTTACAGAGAGCTCCTACAATGAGCAGTTCTTC. This rearrangement joins TRBV25-1 to TRBJ2-1; D not resolved. This CDR3 is 15 amino acids long. CDR1 MGHDK and CDR2 SYGVNS come from the germline V gene.

V is TRBV18 and J is TRBJ2-7, with D tentatively TRBD1 or TRBD2 (6 bases each). Between the trimmed V and J ends, which lost 3 bases and 7 bases, there was a span of 22 bases. Per the germline V gene, CDR1 is KGHSH and CDR2 is LQKENI. This CDR3 has 16 amino acids. CDR3: CASSPEGGWTRREQYV. For the CDR3, the DNA is TGTGCCAGCTCACCGGAGGGGGGATGGACCCGGCGAGAGCAGTACGTC.

This sequence joins TRBV11-2 and TRBJ2-5, with 8 bases aligning to TRBD1. The ends lost 2 bases at V and 4 bases at J; junction bases unmatched: 6. The CDR3 extends over 15 amino acids. Per germline, CDR1 SGHAT and CDR2 FQNNGV. This CDR3 reads CASSLRSGGLETQYF. The CDR3 DNA is TGTGCCAGCAGCTTAAGGTCAGGGGGCCTAGAGACCCAGTACTTC.

The CDR3 here is CASSLGDYGYTF. For the CDR3, the DNA is TGTGCCAGCAGTTTGGGGGACTATGGCTACACCTTC. The genes are TRBV28 and TRBJ1-2; maybe TRBD1 (5 bases). Between the trimmed V and J ends, which lost 3 bases and 3 bases, there was a span of 5 bases. Germline loops: CDR1 MDHEN, CDR2 SYDVKM. The CDR3 totals 12 residues.

The chain has TRBV19 and TRBJ1-2; 9 bases line up with TRBD1. The junction had 5 bases not matched to a gene; V was cut back by 3 bases and J by 0 bases. Germline-derived CDR1 and CDR2 are LNHDA and SQIVND (reference sequence). The CDR3 totals 16 residues. CDR3 loop: CASSIPRTGANYGYTF. DNA of the CDR3: TGTGCCAGTAGTATCCCCCGGACAGGGGCTAACTATGGCTACACCTTC.

The gene calls are TRBV27 and TRBJ1-5; TRBD1 is a possible D gene (5 bases). V was cut by 5 bases and J by 11 bases, with 19 bases left in between. CDR1 and CDR2 from the germline V gene are MNHEY and SMNVEV (reference sequence). This CDR3 contains 14 residues. CDR3 sequence (DNA): TGTGCCAGCAGTCCTACCAGGGTTTCCGCGTCCCAGCATTTT. This encodes CASSPTRVSASQHF.

The genes are TRBV6-1 and TRBJ1-3, with 7 bases lining up with TRBD1. CDR3 length: 15 residues. J gave up 1 base and V 6 bases, and 6 bases lay outside the gene matches. CDR1 and CDR2 from the germline V gene are MNHNS and SASEGT. CDR3 in DNA: TGTGCCAGCAGAGGGACAGCCTTTTCTGGAAACACCATATATTTT. The encoded protein is CASRGTAFSGNTIYF.

The chain is built from TRBV5-4 and TRBJ2-5; D tentatively reads TRBD1 or TRBD2 (5 bases each). CDR3 size: 14 residues. V lost 1 base and J lost 1, with 8 bases in between. Per germline, CDR1 SGHNT and CDR2 YYREEE (reference sequence). CDR3: CASSLTGPQETQYF. The CDR3 DNA reads TGTGCCAGCAGCTTGACGGGGCCCCAAGAGACCCAGTACTTC.

The CDR3 DNA is TGTGCCAGCAGTTCCTCGTCGACAGGGGGGTACTATGGCTACACCTTC. It translates to CASSSSSTGGYYGYTF. V gene TRBV6-6 combines with J gene TRBJ1-2, with 9 bases matching TRBD1. V was clipped by 4 bases and J by 3 bases; unmatched bases: 9. Germline V gene lookup returns CDR1 MNHNY and CDR2 SVGAGI (reference sequence). This CDR3 has 16 residues.

The chain uses TRBV30 and TRBJ1-1, with 7 positions matching TRBD1. This CDR3 has 13 amino acids. CDR1 and CDR2 (germline): GTSNPN, SVGIG (reference sequence). Trimming removed 4 bases from V and 1 base from J; junction bases left unmatched: 3. CDR3: CAWIGQANTEAFF. The DNA for the CDR3 is TGTGCCTGGATAGGACAGGCGAACACTGAAGCTTTCTTT.